This T cell receptor (beta chain) is from a study of blood T cells in healthy people across ages. The germline V gene encodes CDR1 LGHNA and CDR2 YSLEER. There are 18 residues in the CDR3. Trimming left V 3 bases short and J 5 bases short, with 20 bases between. A sample-barcoded 5' primer and a J-beta primer mix were used in a second PCR of roughly 6 to 11 cycles. TCRdb re-called the 5' RACE reads with MiXCR, one entry per CDR3 protein. Among about 680,000 distinct CDR3 sequences listed, around 48% were seen once. The draw of peripheral blood yielded ten milliliters from each donor. Extraction yielded at least 5 micrograms of total RNA per sample.

The chain recombines TRBV4-3 with TRBJ1-6; D gene uncertain. This receptor was taken from a woman aged 55-69 years in good health. Sequenced material: blood. CDR3 protein: CASSQGKAVETNNSPLHF. DNA of the CDR3: TGCGCCAGCAGCCAGGGGAAGGCTGTCGAGACTAATAATTCACCCCTCCACTTT.